The sample holds many counts of the clone carrying this T cell receptor (beta chain). It was with unique molecular identifiers that the TCRbeta library was prepared. From the PCR reads, TCRdb called clonotypes with MiXCR, one entry per CDR3 protein. The sample consists of about 610,000 distinct CDR3 sequences, approximately 10% of them appearing once. The sample belongs to a study of T-cell reconstitution after alpha-beta-depleted transplantation in children. The germline V and J ends were trimmed by 3 bases and 6 bases, with 8 bases remaining between them. From germline, CDR1 is SGHRS and CDR2 YFSETQ. The CDR3 extends over 12 amino acids.

This receptor was obtained from a human donor who donated a stem cell graft to a child with acute myeloid leukemia. The chain is built from TRBV5-1 and TRBJ2-3; a weak D match, TRBD1 (5 bases). The source material was PBMCs from the stem cell graft donor, sampled from the stem cell graft. The CDR3 sequence is CASSSPGDTQYF. Here the CDR3 DNA reads TGCGCCAGCAGCTCCCCAGGGGATACGCAGTATTTT.